The 2 T cell receptor beta chains below come from one sample, sequenced in a study of blood T cell repertoires in COVID-19. TCRdb keeps only in-frame clones here, not all; method: immunoSEQ multiplex PCR. The sample lists around 250,000 clones; roughly 85% were seen once. Sequenced material: PBMCs or T cells enriched from blood (not recorded which). Every receptor here comes from a woman between 50 and 59 years old who had recovered from COVID-19.

The V call is TRBV9, the J call TRBJ2-5; TRBD2 matches 8 bases. The germline CDR1 and CDR2 sequences are SGDLS and YYNGEE. V lost 0 bases and J lost 1; bases outside the gene matches: 8. This CDR3 has 17 residues. This CDR3 is CASSVEIGGAGQETQYF. CDR3 nucleotides: TGTGCCAGCAGCGTAGAGATCGGGGGGGCGGGCCAAGAGACCCAGTACTTC.

This clone was seen only once. The genes are TRBV25-1 and TRBJ1-5, with D tentatively TRBD1 (5 bases). This CDR3 comprises 13 residues. Trimming took off 6 bases at V and 9 bases at J, with 15 bases between the two ends. Per germline, CDR1 MGHDK and CDR2 SYGVNS. In DNA form, the CDR3 reads TGTGCCAGCAGGGGGGGACCCACAGCGCCCCAGCATTTT. Residues: CASRGGPTAPQHF.